This is a list of T cell receptor beta chains from one sample in a study of post-analysis software for immune sequencing data. TCRdb fed the PCR reads into MiXCR, producing one record per CDR3 protein. The table shows 150,000 or so distinct CDR3 sequences, with roughly 34% occurring only once. Source: blood, taken after autologous hematopoietic stem cell transplantation. These receptor sequences come from a girl aged 10 to 17 with multiple sclerosis. Both conserved end residues are part of each CDR3. D genes are given only for firm matches. Not every row has a clone size; where given, it reads once, few, many or a size class.

v_gene	abundance	j_gene	d_gene	CDR3aa	CDR3nt
TRBV12-3/TRBV12-4	few	TRBJ2-6	TRBD1	CASTYSPGTGGSGANVLTF	TGTGCCAGCACCTATTCCCCCGGGACAGGGGGTTCCGGGGCCAACGTCCTGACTTTC
TRBV6-6	.	TRBJ2-7	TRBD1	CASSTGQGRNEQYF	TGTGCCAGCAGTACGGGACAGGGGCGGAACGAGCAGTACTTC
TRBV20-1	.	TRBJ1-5	TRBD1	CSARADRGRINQPQHF	TGCAGTGCTAGAGCCGACAGGGGGCGAATAAATCAGCCCCAGCATTTT
TRBV7-2	many	TRBJ2-1	.	CASNPLGRGEQFF	TGTGCCAGCAACCCATTGGGGCGGGGTGAGCAGTTCTTC
TRBV28	.	TRBJ2-1	TRBD2	CASSPTSGRAYNEQFF	TGTGCCAGCAGCCCTACTAGCGGGAGGGCCTACAATGAGCAGTTCTTC
TRBV12-3/TRBV12-4	few	TRBJ1-1	TRBD1	CASSQGGGNTEAFF	TGTGCCAGTAGCCAGGGGGGTGGGAACACTGAAGCTTTCTTT
TRBV20-1	few	TRBJ2-7	TRBD2	CSAPPGLAGVIYEQYF	TGCAGTGCTCCTCCGGGACTAGCGGGAGTTATCTACGAGCAGTACTTC
TRBV5-1	.	TRBJ1-2	.	CASSLDRASYGYTF	TGCGCCAGCAGCTTGGACAGGGCTAGCTATGGCTACACCTTC
TRBV20-1	.	TRBJ2-1	.	CSVNGGSSYNEQFF	TGCAGTGTCAACGGCGGAAGCTCCTACAATGAGCAGTTCTTC
TRBV7-2	.	TRBJ2-1	.	CASTLEGGGHNEQFF	TGTGCCAGCACTTTGGAGGGGGGAGGACACAATGAGCAGTTCTTC
TRBV29-1	.	TRBJ2-3	.	CSAGPGPQWETQYF	TGCAGCGCTGGCCCGGGACCACAGTGGGAGACCCAGTATTTT
TRBV5-1	.	TRBJ1-6	.	CASSLVPTDNNSPLHF	TGCGCCAGCAGCTTGGTCCCGACGGACAATAATTCACCCCTCCACTTT
TRBV4-2	.	TRBJ2-3	.	CASSQPGQLDTQYF	TGTGCCAGCAGCCAACCAGGGCAGCTAGATACGCAGTATTTT
TRBV10-3	.	TRBJ2-7	TRBD1	CAISESTGTVEQYF	TGTGCCATCAGTGAGAGCACCGGGACAGTCGAGCAGTACTTC
TRBV20-1	.	TRBJ2-7	TRBD2	CSARVVGRPSYEQYF	TGCAGTGCTAGAGTAGTCGGGAGGCCCAGCTACGAGCAGTACTTC
TRBV20-1	.	TRBJ2-7	TRBD2	CSARGLAGRHEQYF	TGCAGTGCTAGGGGGCTAGCGGGACGCCACGAGCAGTACTTC
TRBV3-1	.	TRBJ1-3	TRBD1	CASSQEQGTGNTIYF	TGTGCCAGCAGCCAAGAACAGGGGACTGGAAACACCATATATTTT
TRBV12-3/TRBV12-4	.	TRBJ2-7	.	CASSLDRYEQYF	TGTGCCAGCAGTTTAGACAGGTACGAGCAGTACTTC
TRBV5-1	.	TRBJ1-4	.	CASRPSVGSNEKLFF	TGCGCCAGCCGCCCGTCGGTGGGATCGAATGAAAAACTGTTTTTT
TRBV5-1	.	TRBJ2-6	TRBD1	CASSSGTGSSGANVLTF	TGCGCCAGCAGCTCCGGGACAGGCAGCTCTGGGGCCAACGTCCTGACTTTC
TRBV4-2	.	TRBJ1-2	.	CASSQERVVSYGYTF	TGTGCCAGCAGCCAAGAGAGGGTTGTGAGCTATGGCTACACCTTC
TRBV20-1	.	TRBJ2-5	.	CSARDQGPSQETQYF	TGCAGTGCTAGAGATCAGGGACCTTCCCAAGAGACCCAGTACTTC
TRBV6-1	many	TRBJ2-1	.	CASSELRGSVDEQFF	TGTGCCAGCAGTGAACTACGGGGCAGCGTCGATGAGCAGTTCTTC
TRBV2	.	TRBJ2-4	.	CASSEGNKNIQYF	TGTGCCAGCAGTGAAGGAAACAAAAACATTCAGTACTTC
TRBV21-1	few	TRBJ2-7	.	CASSVPRGDCSYEQYF	TGTGCCAGCAGCGTTCCTAGGGGGGATTGCTCCTACGAGCAGTACTTC
TRBV7-9	.	TRBJ1-5	TRBD1	CASSLAGQVILSNQPQHF	TGTGCCAGCAGCTTAGCGGGACAGGTAATCCTCAGCAATCAGCCCCAGCATTTT
TRBV29-1	few	TRBJ2-1	TRBD2	CSVDPSGLYNERFF	TGCAGCGTTGATCCTAGCGGGCTTTACAATGAGCGGTTCTTC
TRBV13	many	TRBJ2-7	.	CASSLGLFREQYF	TGTGCCAGCAGCTTGGGCTTATTTAGGGAGCAGTACTTC
TRBV7-2	few	TRBJ2-1	.	CASSLEWGDNEQFF	TGTGCCAGCAGCTTAGAGTGGGGGGACAATGAGCAGTTCTTC
TRBV9	.	TRBJ2-7	TRBD2	CASSSGSTNEQYF	TGTGCCAGCAGCAGCGGGAGTACGAACGAGCAGTACTTC
TRBV24-1	.	TRBJ2-1	.	CATGDGGMGFNEQFF	TGTGCCACCGGTGATGGCGGGATGGGATTCAATGAGCAGTTCTTC
TRBV28	few	TRBJ1-2	.	CASDRGQSKGYTF	TGTGCCAGTGACCGTGGGCAGAGTAAGGGCTACACCTTC
TRBV7-2	.	TRBJ2-1	.	CASNNLKTPRNEQFF	TGTGCCAGCAACAACCTCAAGACTCCTCGGAATGAGCAGTTCTTC
TRBV13	.	TRBJ2-7	.	CASNLKKYSSYEQYF	TGTGCCAGCAACTTAAAAAAGTATTCGTCCTACGAGCAGTACTTC
TRBV5-1	many	TRBJ2-3	.	CASSLGWGRDTDTQYF	TGCGCCAGCAGCTTGGGATGGGGCAGGGACACAGATACGCAGTATTTT
TRBV24-1	.	TRBJ2-5	.	CATSDPGTSEQYF	TGTGCCACCAGTGATCCCGGGACCTCTGAGCAGTACTTC
TRBV11-2	.	TRBJ1-2	TRBD1	CASSSLQGAAFGYTF	TGTGCCAGCAGCTCCTTACAGGGGGCAGCCTTTGGCTACACCTTC
TRBV4-1	few	TRBJ1-5	.	CTSSTGFGQPQHF	TGCACCAGCAGCACAGGGTTCGGGCAGCCCCAGCATTTT
TRBV12-3/TRBV12-4	few	TRBJ2-1	TRBD2	CASSFGLAGGDEQFF	TGTGCCAGCAGTTTTGGGCTAGCGGGAGGGGATGAGCAGTTCTTC
TRBV7-8	few	TRBJ2-7	.	CASSFGLSYEQYF	TGTGCCAGCAGCTTCGGACTATCCTACGAGCAGTACTTC
TRBV5-1	.	TRBJ2-1	.	CASRGAVSSHNEQFF	TGCGCCAGCAGGGGGGCGGTGAGTAGCCACAATGAGCAGTTCTTC
TRBV12-3/TRBV12-4	.	TRBJ2-5	.	CASSLSSPPETQYF	TGTGCCAGCAGTTTATCTAGCCCACCAGAGACCCAGTACTTC
TRBV7-2	many	TRBJ2-7	TRBD1	CASSSRVGDRLSYEQYF	TGTGCCAGCAGCTCCCGGGTGGGGGACAGGCTATCCTACGAGCAGTACTTC
TRBV7-2	.	TRBJ2-7	.	CASSLDDGSSYEQYF	TGTGCCAGCAGCTTAGATGACGGTAGCTCCTACGAGCAGTACTTC
TRBV7-9	few	TRBJ1-1	.	CASSSVRAEAFF	TGTGCCAGCAGCTCGGTTAGGGCTGAAGCTTTCTTT